One and the same sample provided the 7 T cell receptor beta chains below, sequenced in a study of control samples from healthy donors and cancer patients. Produced via immunoSEQ multiplex PCR; TCRdb's table is partial and in-frame only. The table records about 83,000 clones, 75% to 95% of them present only once. Sequencing input: blood. These TCRs come from a man between 50 and 59 years old in good health.

A note on this clone: Other DNA sequences in the sample encode the same CDR3. This rearrangement joins TRBV2 to TRBJ1-4; unclear D gene. This CDR3 has 12 residues. The V and J ends lost 6 bases and 8 bases respectively, with 10 bases between them. CDR1 is SNHLY and CDR2 is FYNNEI in the germline V gene. The CDR3 region is CASSGEGEKLFF. The CDR3 nucleotides are TGTGCCAGCAGCGGAGAAGGCGAAAAACTGTTTTTT.

The genes are TRBV9 and TRBJ1-4; no clear D gene. V lost 3 bases to trimming and J lost 2 bases, with 5 bases between them. Per germline, CDR1 SGDLS and CDR2 YYNGEE. The CDR3 covers 13 residues. The CDR3 here is CASSEGTNEKLFF. CDR3 nucleotides: TGTGCCAGCAGCGAAGGGACTAATGAAAAACTGTTTTTT.

This clone is a singleton in its sample. The chain couples TRBV30 to TRBJ2-5; a possible D gene is TRBD1 (6 bases). Trimming removed 0 bases at V and 3 bases at J, with 8 bases between. The CDR3 consists of 13 residues. Germline V gene sequence: CDR1 GTSNPN, CDR2 SVGIG (reference sequence). The CDR3 region has the DNA TGTGCCTGGAGTGTTGGACAGAAAGAGACCCAGTACTTC. Translated, it gives CAWSVGQKETQYF.

V is TRBV6-6 and J is TRBJ1-5; 7 nucleotides agree with TRBD1. J lost 1 base, V lost 6 bases, and 6 bases had no gene match. Germline CDR1 is MNHNY and CDR2 is SVGAGI (reference sequence). The CDR3 consists of 15 residues. The DNA for the CDR3 is TGTGCCAGCAGCCCTGGGACAGTCAGCAATCAGCCCCAGCATTTT. Translating it yields CASSPGTVSNQPQHF.

The CDR3 DNA reads TGTGCCAGCAGCCCTCCCGTAAAGGGGGCGAACACCGGGGAGCTGTTTTTT. This translates into CASSPPVKGANTGELFF. The chain uses TRBV11-2 and TRBJ2-2; D is perhaps TRBD1 (6 bases). There are 17 residues in the CDR3. The germline V and J ends were trimmed by 5 bases and 0 bases, with 16 bases remaining between them. Germline CDR1 reads SGHAT; CDR2 reads FQNNGV.

The chain recombines TRBV5-6 with TRBJ1-1; D remains ambiguous. This CDR3 is 14 amino acids long. The V gene's germline CDR1 is SGHDT and CDR2 YYEEEE. With 0 bases removed from V and 11 bases from J, the gap between germline ends came to 17 bases. CDR3 sequence reads: CASSLGVRHIGAFF. DNA of the CDR3: TGTGCCAGCAGCTTGGGGGTCCGGCATATCGGCGCTTTCTTT.

As concerns this clone: Distinct nucleotide sequences in the sample also encode this CDR3. The gene calls are TRBV5-1 and TRBJ2-1, with D unclear. The CDR3 is made up of 13 amino acids. Looked up from germline, CDR1 is SGHRS and CDR2 is YFSETQ. V dropped 0 bases and J dropped 6 bases, with 7 bases sitting between them. The CDR3 loop is CASSLGLANEQFF. In nucleotides, the CDR3 is TGCGCCAGCAGCTTGGGATTGGCCAATGAGCAGTTCTTC.